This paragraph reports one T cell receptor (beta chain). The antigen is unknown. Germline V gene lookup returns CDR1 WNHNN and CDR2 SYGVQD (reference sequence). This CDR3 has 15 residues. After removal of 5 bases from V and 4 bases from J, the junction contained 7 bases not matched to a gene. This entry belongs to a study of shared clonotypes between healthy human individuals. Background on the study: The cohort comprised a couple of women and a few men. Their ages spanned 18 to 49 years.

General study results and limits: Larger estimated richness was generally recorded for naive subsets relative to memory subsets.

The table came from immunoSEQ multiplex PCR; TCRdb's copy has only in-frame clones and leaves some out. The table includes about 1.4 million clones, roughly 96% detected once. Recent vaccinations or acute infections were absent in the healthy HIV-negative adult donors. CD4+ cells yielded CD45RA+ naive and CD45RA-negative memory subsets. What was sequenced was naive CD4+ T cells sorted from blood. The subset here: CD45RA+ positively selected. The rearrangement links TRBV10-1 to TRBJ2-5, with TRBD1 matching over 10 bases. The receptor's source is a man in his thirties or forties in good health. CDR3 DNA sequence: TGCGCCAGCAGTCCGGGACAGGGGATTTCAGAGACCCAGTACTTC. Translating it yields CASSPGQGISETQYF.